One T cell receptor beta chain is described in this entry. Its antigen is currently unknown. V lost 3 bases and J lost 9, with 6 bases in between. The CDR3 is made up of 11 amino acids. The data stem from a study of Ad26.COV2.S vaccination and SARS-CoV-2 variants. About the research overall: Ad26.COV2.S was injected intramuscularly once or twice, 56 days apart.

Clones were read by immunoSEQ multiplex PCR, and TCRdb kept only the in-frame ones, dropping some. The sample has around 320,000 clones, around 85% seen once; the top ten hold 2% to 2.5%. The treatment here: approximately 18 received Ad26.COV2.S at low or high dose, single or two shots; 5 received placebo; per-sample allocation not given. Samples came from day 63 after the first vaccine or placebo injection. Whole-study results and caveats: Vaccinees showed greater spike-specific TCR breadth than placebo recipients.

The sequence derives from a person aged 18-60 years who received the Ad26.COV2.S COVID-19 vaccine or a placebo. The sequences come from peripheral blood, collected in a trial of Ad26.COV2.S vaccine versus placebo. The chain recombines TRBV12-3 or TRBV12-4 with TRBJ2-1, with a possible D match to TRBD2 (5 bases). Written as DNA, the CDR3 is TGTGCCAGCAGTTTTGAGGGTGAGCAGTTCTTC. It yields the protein CASSFEGEQFF.